The sequence of this T cell receptor beta chain was determined in a study of T cells after yellow fever vaccination. As for the study in general: Fractions of low cell number were prepared using SMART-Seq v4 Ultra Low Input.

Germline V gene data show CDR1 as MGHDK and CDR2 as SYGVNS. J lost 5 bases, V lost 0 bases, and 8 bases had no gene match. There are 16 residues in the CDR3. A word on this clonotype: What it binds is not known.

Study-wide results and caveats: Contamination of FACS-sorted repertoires by abundant clonotypes from the bulk population could occur. Clonotypes appearing in both CD4 and CD8 compartments existed, and their share was small.

The study made its TCR cDNA through 5'RACE template switching. That step introduced a universal primer site along with UMIs. TCRdb analysed the 5' RACE reads with MiXCR anew, one entry per CDR3 protein. The table lists approximately 580,000 distinct CDR3 sequences, about 17% of them singletons, with around 15% in the top ten. This TCR was sampled from a man aged 18 to 35 who received the YFV17D yellow fever vaccine. The starting material was PBMCs, obtained about 5 days after the first yellow fever vaccination. The chain links TRBV25-1 to TRBJ1-1; 8 bases align to TRBD1. The chain's CDR3 is CASSEYGRGRRTEAFF. The CDR3 region has the DNA TGTGCCAGCAGTGAATATGGCAGGGGGCGAAGGACTGAAGCTTTCTTT.